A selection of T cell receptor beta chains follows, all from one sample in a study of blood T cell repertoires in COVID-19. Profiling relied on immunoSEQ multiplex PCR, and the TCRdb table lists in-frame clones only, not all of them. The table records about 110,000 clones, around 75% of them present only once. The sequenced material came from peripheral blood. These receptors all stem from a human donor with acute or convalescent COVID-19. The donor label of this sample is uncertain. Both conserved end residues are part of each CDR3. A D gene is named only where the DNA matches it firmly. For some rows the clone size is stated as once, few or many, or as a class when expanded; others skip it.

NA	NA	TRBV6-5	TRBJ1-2	CASSYVQNYGYTF	TGTGCCAGCAGTTACGTTCAGAATTATGGCTACACCTTC
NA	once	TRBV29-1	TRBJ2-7	CSVVGSDTGGRWAYEQYF	TGCAGCGTTGTGGGATCAGACACAGGAGGGCGGTGGGCCTACGAGCAGTACTTC
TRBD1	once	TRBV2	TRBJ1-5	CASSGFKSGQLYSNQPQHF	TGTGCCAGCAGTGGGTTCAAGTCGGGACAGCTTTACAGCAATCAGCCCCAGCATTTT
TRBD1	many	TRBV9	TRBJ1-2	CASSSWDSNRGTF	TGTGCCAGCAGCTCTTGGGACAGCAACCGTGGGACCTTC
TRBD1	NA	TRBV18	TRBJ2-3	CASSRSTSGGDTQYF	TGTGCCAGCTCACGTTCCACATCAGGGGGAGATACGCAGTATTTT
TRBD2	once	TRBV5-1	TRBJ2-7	CASSLVRSSGYEQYF	TGCGCCAGCAGCTTGGTTAGGTCTAGCGGGTACGAGCAGTACTTC
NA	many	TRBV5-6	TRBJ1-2	CASSLGDQTPNYGYTF	TGTGCCAGCAGCTTGGGCGACCAGACACCGAACTATGGCTACACCTTC
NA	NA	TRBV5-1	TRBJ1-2	CASSLETGANYGYTF	TGCGCCAGCAGCTTGGAGACAGGTGCTAACTATGGCTACACCTTC
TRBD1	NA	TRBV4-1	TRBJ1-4	CASSQDLPGGNMIYEKLFF	TGCGCCAGCAGCCAAGATCTACCAGGGGGCAATATGATATATGAAAAACTGTTTTTT
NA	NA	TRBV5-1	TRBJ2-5	CASHGPQYF	TGCGCCAGCCATGGGCCCCAGTACTTC
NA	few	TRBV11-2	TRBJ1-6	CASSLGTLYNSPLHF	TGTGCCAGCAGCTTAGGGACATTGTATAATTCACCCCTCCACTTT
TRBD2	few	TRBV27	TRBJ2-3	CASSWRGVSDTQYF	TGTGCCAGCAGTTGGCGGGGGGTTTCAGATACGCAGTATTTT
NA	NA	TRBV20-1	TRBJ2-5	CSASHYLQETQYF	TGCAGTGCTAGTCACTACCTCCAAGAGACCCAGTACTTC
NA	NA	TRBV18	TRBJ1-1	CASSPYLGRNTEAFF	TGTGCCAGCTCACCATATTTGGGGCGGAACACTGAAGCTTTCTTT
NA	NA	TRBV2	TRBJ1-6	CASSDQTARYNSPLHF	TGTGCCAGCAGTGATCAGACAGCCCGTTATAATTCACCCCTCCACTTT
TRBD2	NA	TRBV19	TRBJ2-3	CASGLAGGRQYF	TGTGCCAGCGGACTAGCGGGGGGCAGGCAGTATTTT
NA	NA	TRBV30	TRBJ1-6	CAWGQSSGPLHF	TGTGCCTGGGGACAGTCCTCAGGTCCCCTCCACTTT
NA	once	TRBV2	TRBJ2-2	CASSAWGDTGELFF	TGTGCCAGCAGTGCCTGGGGAGACACCGGGGAGCTGTTTTTT
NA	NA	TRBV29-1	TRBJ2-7	CSAANRVGSYEQYF	TGCAGCGCTGCAAACAGGGTAGGCTCCTACGAGCAGTACTTC
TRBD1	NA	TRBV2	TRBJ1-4	CASRRPRTGDEKLFF	TGTGCCAGCAGGAGGCCCCGGACAGGGGATGAAAAACTGTTTTTT
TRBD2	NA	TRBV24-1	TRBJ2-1	CATSDLRLPYILAGGYNEQFF	TGTGCCACCAGTGACCTTAGGCTTCCCTACATACTAGCGGGGGGTTACAATGAGCAGTTCTTC
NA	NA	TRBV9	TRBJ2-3	CASSVGSLGTDTQYF	TGTGCCAGCAGCGTAGGCAGTCTTGGTACAGATACGCAGTATTTT
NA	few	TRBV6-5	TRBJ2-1	CASSYRDSYNEQFF	TGTGCCAGCAGTTACCGGGACTCTTACAATGAGCAGTTCTTC
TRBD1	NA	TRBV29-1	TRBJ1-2	CSVRRDREGGYTF	TGCAGCGTCCGCCGGGACAGGGAGGGCGGCTACACCTTC
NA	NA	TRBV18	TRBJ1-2	CASSPSEIRGGYTF	TGTGCCAGCTCACCATCCGAGATTCGAGGCGGCTACACCTTC
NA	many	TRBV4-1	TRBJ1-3	CASSQLLRGIGNTIYF	TGCGCCAGCAGCCAATTACTCCGGGGGATTGGAAACACCATATATTTT
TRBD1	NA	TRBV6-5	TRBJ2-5	CASRLNRGRQETQYF	TGTGCCAGCCGTCTAAACAGGGGGCGGCAAGAGACCCAGTACTTC
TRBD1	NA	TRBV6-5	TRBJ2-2	CASSRQGRLGGELFF	TGTGCCAGCAGCCGACAGGGGAGGCTAGGCGGGGAGCTGTTTTTT
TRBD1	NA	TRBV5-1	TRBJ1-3	CASSAGQGGNTIYF	TGCGCCAGCAGCGCGGGACAGGGGGGAAACACCATATATTTT
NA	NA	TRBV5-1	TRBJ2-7	CASSLGSGVYEQYF	TGCGCCAGCAGCTTGGGGTCCGGGGTCTACGAGCAGTACTTC